Presented here are 20 T cell receptor beta chains from one specimen sequenced in a study of blood T cell repertoires in COVID-19. Using immunoSEQ multiplex PCR, the repertoire was profiled, and TCRdb retains in-frame clones only, with some absent. The table records some 250,000 clones, approximately 83% of them present only once. The specimen was PBMCs or T cells enriched from blood (not recorded which). The receptor set was obtained from a woman between 45 and 60 years old who had recovered from COVID-19.

J is TRBJ1-3 and V is TRBV5-1; D is undetermined. The CDR3 consists of 16 residues. V dropped 0 bases and J dropped 0 bases, with 10 bases sitting between them. From germline, CDR1 is SGHRS and CDR2 YFSETQ. The CDR3 nucleotides are TGCGCCAGCAGCTTGGCCTTAGTTGACTCTGGAAACACCATATATTTT. Its translation: CASSLALVDSGNTIYF. Combining the CDR3 with reference TRBV5-1 and TRBJ1-3 gives the whole variable domain KAGVTQTPRYLIKTRGQQVTLSCSPISGHRSVSWYQQTPGQGLQFLFEYFSETQRNKGNFPGRFSGRQFSNSRSEMNVSTLELGDSALYLCASSLALVDSGNTIYFGEGSWLTVV.

The chain carries TRBV6-1 and TRBJ1-6; 7 nucleotides match TRBD1. The CDR3 is 17 residues long. The junction had 5 bases not matched to a gene; V was cut back by 0 bases and J by 3 bases. Per germline, CDR1 MNHNS and CDR2 SASEGT. Here the CDR3 reads CASSEAAAGGYNSPLHF. In DNA form, the CDR3 reads TGTGCCAGCAGTGAAGCGGCGGCAGGGGGCTATAATTCACCCCTCCACTTT.

The V call is TRBV3-1 (or the pseudogene TRBV3-2), the J call TRBJ2-3, with a tentative D call TRBD2 (5 bases). CDR3 length equals 14 residues. The V and J ends lost 1 base and 2 bases respectively, with 7 bases between them. Germline CDR1 LGHDT, CDR2 YNNKEL (reference sequence). CDR3 region: CASSQGLNTDTQYF. CDR3 nucleotides: TGTGCCAGCAGCCAAGGACTAAACACAGATACGCAGTATTTT.

The chain has TRBV19 and TRBJ2-7, with D perhaps TRBD1 (5 bases). The CDR3 is 14 amino acids. Germline V CDR1 and CDR2: LNHDA, SQIVND (reference sequence). Trimming pared 6 bases from V and 0 bases from J, leaving 12 bases between. CDR3 DNA: TGTGCCAGTAGGGATATACAGGACTCCTACGAGCAGTACTTC. This sequence encodes CASRDIQDSYEQYF.

The chain uses TRBV11-2 and TRBJ1-1; unclear D gene. CDR3 length: 17 amino acids. Germline V gives CDR1 SGHAT, CDR2 FQNNGV. Trimming left V 5 bases short and J 4 bases short, with 23 bases between. CDR3 DNA: TGTGCCAGCAGCCCAACCAATAATCGACCCACGGGCACTGAAGCTTTCTTT. It is translated as CASSPTNNRPTGTEAFF.

J is TRBJ1-1 and V is TRBV5-5, with D possibly matching TRBD1 (6 bases). Deletions cut 6 bases from V and 5 bases from J, with 20 bases between. CDR3 length equals 15 residues. Germline V lookup: CDR1 SGHKS, CDR2 YYEKEE (reference sequence). The CDR3 DNA reads as TGTGCCAGCATACTCTGGGAGGGGGATAGGACTGAAGCTTTCTTT. As protein: CASILWEGDRTEAFF.

This clone occurred once. Other DNA sequences in the same sample also yield this CDR3. The chain uses TRBV5-1 and TRBJ1-2; 7 nucleotides match TRBD1. Germline V lookup: CDR1 SGHRS, CDR2 YFSETQ. The ends lost 0 bases at V and 1 base at J; junction bases unmatched: 0. The CDR3 totals 14 residues. CDR3 sequence reads: CASSLDRGNYGYTF. CDR3 sequence (DNA): TGCGCCAGCAGCTTGGACAGGGGTAACTATGGCTACACCTTC.

CDR3 protein: CATSTQGAGNTEAFF. CDR3 DNA sequence: TGTGCCACCAGCACCCAGGGAGCGGGGAACACTGAAGCTTTCTTT. This sequence joins TRBV15 and TRBJ1-1; D possibly corresponds to TRBD1 (5 bases). The CDR3 is made up of 15 amino acids. The germline CDR1 and CDR2 sequences are LNHNV and YYDKDF (reference sequence). The V end lost 4 bases, the J end lost 1 base, and 13 bases lay between the germline ends.

This sequence joins TRBV27 and TRBJ2-6; the match to TRBD1 covers 11 bases. The CDR3 is made up of 22 amino acids. CDR1 is MNHEY, CDR2 SMNVEV, per germline (reference sequence). With 1 base clipped from V and 1 base from J, the junction kept 15 bases outside the gene matches. The DNA for the CDR3 is TGTGCCAGCAGTTTATGGCCCCCGCAAAGGACAGGGGGCGCTTCTGGGGCCAACGTCCTGACTTTC. Protein: CASSLWPPQRTGGASGANVLTF.

This chain uses TRBV5-5 with TRBJ1-5, with D tentatively TRBD1 (5 bases). Germline CDR1 is SGHKS and CDR2 is YYEKEE (reference sequence). V dropped 6 bases and J dropped 4 bases, with 26 bases sitting between them. CDR3 length: 18 residues. CDR3: CASTRGGTSTTGNQPQHF. CDR3 DNA: TGTGCCAGCACCCGGGGGGGTACGAGCACGACTGGAAATCAGCCCCAGCATTTT. Combining the CDR3 with reference TRBV5-5 and TRBJ1-5 gives the whole variable domain DAGVTQSPTHLIKTRGQQVTLRCSPISGHKSVSWYQQVLGQGPQFIFQYYEKEERGRGNFPDRFSARQFPNYSSELNVNALLLGDSALYLCASTRGGTSTTGNQPQHFGDGTRLSIL.

This clone was picked up one time. The rearrangement joins TRBV10-1 to TRBJ2-2, with a weak D call TRBD1 (5 bases). Deletions cut 5 bases from V and 4 bases from J, with 8 bases between. CDR1 and CDR2 (germline): WNHNN, SYGVQD (reference sequence). The CDR3 is made up of 13 amino acids. The CDR3 coding sequence is TGCGCCAGCAGTTTTCAGGGCACCGGGGAGCTGTTTTTT. This encodes CASSFQGTGELFF.

Only a few counts were recorded for this clone. The J gene is TRBJ2-2, the V gene TRBV28, with 9 bases identical to TRBD2. The CDR3 is made up of 15 amino acids. Trimming cost V 5 bases and J 5 bases; bases outside gene matches: 6. In germline, CDR1 is MDHEN, CDR2 SYDVKM. The CDR3 is CASSTGLAVTGELFF. CDR3 coding DNA: TGTGCCAGCAGTACGGGACTAGCAGTTACCGGGGAGCTGTTTTTT.

This clone was found a few times. V usage is TRBV19 and J usage is TRBJ2-1; 7 bases align to TRBD2. Germline lookup yields CDR1 LNHDA and CDR2 SQIVND (reference sequence). The CDR3 totals 14 residues. The J segment lost 5 bases and the V segment lost 6 bases, leaving 7 bases of the junction unmatched. The CDR3 DNA follows: TGTGCCAGTAGCCTCTCCCTAGCGGACAATGAGCAGTTCTTC. Translating it yields CASSLSLADNEQFF.

The chain links TRBV10-3 to TRBJ1-2; 8 nucleotides align to TRBD1. The germline CDR1 and CDR2 sequences are ENHRY and SYGVKD. Trimming at V came to 5 bases and at J to 4 bases, leaving 9 bases not matched to a gene. The CDR3 sequence is 15 residues long. The CDR3 protein is CAISTTGGSVYGYTF. The CDR3 DNA reads as TGTGCCATCAGTACCACAGGGGGAAGTGTCTATGGCTACACCTTC.

This clone showed up just a few times. The V call is TRBV28, the J call TRBJ1-2, with 10 positions matching TRBD1. V lost 6 bases, J lost 4 bases, and 8 bases stayed unmatched. Germline-derived CDR1 and CDR2 are MDHEN and SYDVKM. CDR3 size: 15 residues. The CDR3 sequence is CASSPTRQGAYGYTF. The CDR3 DNA sequence: TGTGCCAGCAGCCCAACCAGACAGGGGGCCTATGGCTACACCTTC.

This chain joins TRBV6-5 and TRBJ2-1; 9 bases fit TRBD1. The germline CDR1 and CDR2 sequences are MNHEY and SVGAGI. V was clipped by 4 bases and J by 6 bases; unmatched bases: 10. CDR3 size: 16 residues. CDR3: CASSSLGQGWGNEQFF. The CDR3 DNA follows: TGTGCCAGCAGTTCCCTGGGACAGGGTTGGGGCAATGAGCAGTTCTTC.

The chain carries TRBV6-1 and TRBJ1-4; tentatively, D is TRBD1 (6 bases). This CDR3 contains 17 residues. V lost 1 base, J lost 7 bases, and 19 bases lay in between. Per germline, CDR1 MNHNS and CDR2 SASEGT. In DNA form, the CDR3 reads TGTGCCAGCAGTGAAGAGGGGGAGGGGGGGCTCAGTGAAAAACTGTTTTTT. It is translated as CASSEEGEGGLSEKLFF.

CDR3 region: CASSPTLVNEQFF. CDR3 nucleotide sequence: TGTGCCAGCTCACCAACGCTAGTCAATGAGCAGTTCTTC. The rearrangement uses TRBV18 and TRBJ2-1; D unresolved. CDR1 and CDR2 (germline): KGHSH, LQKENI. V shed 2 bases and J shed 6 bases, with 8 bases lying between them. This CDR3 has 13 residues.

The rearrangement links TRBV6-4 to TRBJ1-1; D ambiguous. The CDR3 loop spans 14 amino acids. CDR1 is MRHNA, CDR2 SNTAGT, per germline. Trimming took 3 bases from V and 4 from J, leaving 12 bases between them. CDR3 sequence: CASSEQVDGTEAFF. In nucleotides, the CDR3 is TGTGCCAGCAGTGAGCAAGTAGATGGCACTGAAGCTTTCTTT.

This chain connects TRBV5-1 to TRBJ1-2, with 11 positions matching TRBD1. Germline values: CDR1 SGHRS, CDR2 YFSETQ. V gave up 4 bases and J gave up 1 base; unmatched junction bases: 6. The CDR3 consists of 16 residues. This chain's CDR3 is CASSQGQGAINYGYTF. The CDR3 region has the DNA TGCGCCAGCAGCCAAGGACAGGGGGCGATTAACTATGGCTACACCTTC.